Below, 14 T cell receptor beta chains from the same sample are listed, as sequenced in a study of CD8 T cells in Susac syndrome. A quantity of about 0.45 to 1 ug RNA underwent reverse transcription using random hexamers. A single record per CDR3 protein comes from TCRdb applying MiXCR to the immunoSEQ multiplex PCR reads. The table lists some 170,000 distinct CDR3 sequences, roughly 93% of them singletons. The specimen sequenced was CD4+ T cells from PBMCs. These receptors were taken from a human donor in good health.

This clonotype was detected once. This chain connects TRBV7-9 to TRBJ2-7; the match to TRBD1 covers 8 bases. CDR1 and CDR2 (germline): SEHNR, FQNEAQ (reference sequence). V was clipped by 8 bases and J by 0 bases; unmatched bases: 12. The CDR3 runs 16 residues. CDR3 amino acids: CASGFSMGTGSYEQYF. The DNA of the CDR3 is TGTGCCAGCGGATTCTCTATGGGGACAGGCTCCTACGAGCAGTACTTC.

The genes are TRBV20-1 and TRBJ2-7; TRBD1 matches 9 bases. The CDR3 has 14 residues. V was clipped by 6 bases and J by 5 bases; unmatched bases: 11. Germline V gene data show CDR1 as DFQATT and CDR2 as SNEGSKA (reference sequence). The CDR3 region has the DNA TGCAGTGCCCCCGGGACAGGGAGAATTGACGAGCAGTACTTC. It yields the protein CSAPGTGRIDEQYF.

The CDR3 bases are TGCAGTGCTAGACAGGGCTGGGAGCAGTACTTC. It specifies CSARQGWEQYF. The chain couples TRBV20-1 to TRBJ2-7; TRBD1 is a possible D gene (5 bases). V lost 2 bases and J 7 bases, leaving 9 bases between the germline ends. This CDR3 comprises 11 residues. Germline values: CDR1 DFQATT, CDR2 SNEGSKA (reference sequence).

This rearrangement joins TRBV7-9 to TRBJ2-3; maybe TRBD2 (6 bases). The CDR3 runs 15 residues. Trimming took 5 bases from V and 1 from J, leaving 13 bases between them. Per the germline V gene, CDR1 is SEHNR and CDR2 is FQNEAQ (reference sequence). This CDR3 reads CASSPTASGTDTQYF. The CDR3, as DNA: TGTGCCAGCAGCCCAACGGCTAGCGGCACAGATACGCAGTATTTT.

The chain uses TRBV3-1 and TRBJ2-7; D may be TRBD1 (5 bases). This CDR3 comprises 16 residues. V lost 4 bases to trimming and J lost 1 base, with 17 bases between them. Germline lookup yields CDR1 LGHDT and CDR2 YNNKEL (reference sequence). The chain's CDR3 is CASSPRTSWDSYEQYF. CDR3 bases: TGTGCCAGCAGCCCACGGACAAGTTGGGATTCCTACGAGCAGTACTTC.

This rearrangement joins TRBV5-1 to TRBJ2-3; 8 nucleotides match TRBD1. The trim removed 4 bases at V and 2 bases at J, leaving 12 bases unmatched. CDR3 size: 17 residues. Germline assignment: CDR1 SGHRS and CDR2 YFSETQ. As DNA, the CDR3 is TGCGCCAGCAGCCACTTGCCCGGGACAGGACTCACAGATACGCAGTATTTT. It specifies CASSHLPGTGLTDTQYF.

The chain recombines TRBV11-2 with TRBJ1-1; 8 bases match TRBD1. The germline CDR1 and CDR2 sequences are SGHAT and FQNNGV. V shed 1 base and J 11 bases; nucleotides not matched to a gene: 6. This CDR3 has 13 amino acids. The CDR3 reads CASSLAEQGDAFF. CDR3 in DNA: TGTGCCAGCAGCTTAGCGGAACAGGGGGACGCTTTCTTT. The whole variable domain, remainder taken from reference TRBV11-2 and TRBJ1-1, is EAGVAQSPRYKIIEKRQSVAFWCNPISGHATLYWYQQILGQGPKLLIQFQNNGVVDDSQLPKDRFSAERLKGVDSTLKIQPAKLEDSAVYLCASSLAEQGDAFFGQGTRLTVV.

This clonotype was seen a single time. CDR3 nucleotides: TGTGCCAGCAGCTTACAGGGGGCGAATCATCAGCCCCAGCATTTT. Encoded protein: CASSLQGANHQPQHF. V usage is TRBV7-2 and J usage is TRBJ1-5, with 8 bases fitting TRBD1. Trimming at V came to 2 bases and at J to 5 bases, leaving 5 bases not matched to a gene. Germline lookup yields CDR1 SGHTA and CDR2 FQGNSA. There are 15 residues in the CDR3.

The rearrangement uses TRBV5-6 and TRBJ2-7; 12 nucleotides line up with TRBD2. Germline values: CDR1 SGHDT, CDR2 YYEEEE. The length of the CDR3 is 15 residues. With V trimmed by 4 bases and J by 6 bases, 8 bases remained unmatched. The CDR3 DNA reads TGTGCCAGCAGCACGCGACTAGCGGGGGCGACCGAGCAGTACTTC. Encoded protein: CASSTRLAGATEQYF.

The chain combines TRBV3-1 with TRBJ2-5; no clear D gene. Germline CDR1 is LGHDT and CDR2 is YNNKEL (reference sequence). With 5 bases removed from V and 1 base from J, the gap between germline ends came to 11 bases. The CDR3 loop spans 14 amino acids. CDR3 amino acids: CASSAMATQETQYF. As DNA, the CDR3 is TGTGCCAGCAGCGCTATGGCCACCCAAGAGACCCAGTACTTC.

This clonotype has more than one count but fewer than ten. This chain uses TRBV28 with TRBJ2-1; TRBD2 aligns across 9 bases. Germline V gives CDR1 MDHEN, CDR2 SYDVKM. After removal of 2 bases from V and 0 bases from J, the junction contained 2 bases not matched to a gene. The CDR3 is made up of 16 amino acids. CDR3 bases: TGTGCCAGCAGTTTAGCGGGGGGGAGCTCCTACAATGAGCAGTTCTTC. Its translation: CASSLAGGSSYNEQFF. Combining the CDR3 with reference TRBV28 and TRBJ2-1 gives the whole variable domain DVKVTQSSRYLVKRTGEKVFLECVQDMDHENMFWYRQDPGLGLRLIYFSYDVKMKEKGDIPEGYSVSREKKERFSLILESASTNQTSMYLCASSLAGGSSYNEQFFGPGTRLTVL.

The rearrangement uses TRBV4-1 and TRBJ2-5, with TRBD2 identical over 11 bases. There are 18 residues in the CDR3. The ends lost 5 bases at V and 5 bases at J; junction bases unmatched: 16. Germline CDR1 is MGHRA and CDR2 is YSYEKL. Written as DNA, the CDR3 is TGCGCCAGCAGCTGGGGACTAGCGGCTACAGTTGGTTCGGAGACCCAGTACTTC. Translated: CASSWGLAATVGSETQYF.

The chain has TRBV7-9 and TRBJ1-5; D ambiguous. The CDR3 has 14 amino acids. Trimming took 3 bases from V and 5 from J, leaving 11 bases between them. The germline gives CDR1 SEHNR, CDR2 FQNEAQ (reference sequence). CDR3 protein: CASSFATVDQPQHF. In DNA, the CDR3 is TGTGCCAGCAGCTTTGCAACAGTTGATCAGCCCCAGCATTTT.

The chain has TRBV20-1 and TRBJ2-1; TRBD1 might be the D (6 bases). V lost 0 bases, J lost 14 bases, and 20 bases lay in between. The CDR3 has 14 residues. Germline V gene data show CDR1 as DFQATT and CDR2 as SNEGSKA (reference sequence). As DNA, the CDR3 is TGCAGTGCTAGAGATCGGGCAACAGGAGAGGGGGAGTTCTTC. This codes for CSARDRATGEGEFF.